This TCR beta chain emerged from a study of T cells in Graves' hyperthyroidism and ophthalmopathy. What was amplified from RNA transcripts were TCR beta CDR3 regions. TCR CDR3 regions were first amplified by RT-PCR with HTBI primers. TCRdb redid the calling of the multiplex PCR reads with MiXCR, one entry per CDR3 protein. There are more than 300,000 distinct CDR3 sequences in the sample; approximately 15% occur only once, and 20% to 25% lies in the top ten. Germline CDR1 SGHAT, CDR2 FQNNGV. The CDR3 consists of 12 residues. V gave up 3 bases and J gave up 6 bases, with 8 bases separating them. A few counts support this clonotype.

The rearrangement joins TRBV11-2 to TRBJ1-1; D call uncertain. Specimen: blood. The TCR sequence derives from a woman in her 30s with Graves' hyperthyroidism. CDR3 nucleotide sequence: TGTGCCAGCAGCTTTGACGGCGCTGAAGCTTTCTTT. Residues: CASSFDGAEAFF. The full variable domain, its missing parts supplied by reference TRBV11-2 and TRBJ1-1, is EAGVAQSPRYKIIEKRQSVAFWCNPISGHATLYWYQQILGQGPKLLIQFQNNGVVDDSQLPKDRFSAERLKGVDSTLKIQPAKLEDSAVYLCASSFDGAEAFFGQGTRLTVV.